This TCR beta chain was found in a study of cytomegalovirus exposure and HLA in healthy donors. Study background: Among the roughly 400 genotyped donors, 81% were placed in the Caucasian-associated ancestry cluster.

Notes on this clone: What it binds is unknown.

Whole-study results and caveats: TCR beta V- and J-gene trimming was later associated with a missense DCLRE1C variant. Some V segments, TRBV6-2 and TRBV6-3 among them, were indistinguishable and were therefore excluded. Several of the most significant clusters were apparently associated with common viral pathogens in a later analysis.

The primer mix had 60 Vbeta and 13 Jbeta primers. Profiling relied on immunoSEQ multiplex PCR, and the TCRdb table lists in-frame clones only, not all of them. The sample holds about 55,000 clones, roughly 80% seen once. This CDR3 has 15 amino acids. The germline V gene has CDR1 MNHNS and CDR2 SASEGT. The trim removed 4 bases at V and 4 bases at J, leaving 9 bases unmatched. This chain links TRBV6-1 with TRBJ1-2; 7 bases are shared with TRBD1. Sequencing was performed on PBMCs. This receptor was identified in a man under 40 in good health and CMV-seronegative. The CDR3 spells CASSAKYRDSYGYTF. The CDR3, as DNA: TGTGCCAGCAGTGCGAAATACCGGGACAGCTATGGCTACACCTTC.